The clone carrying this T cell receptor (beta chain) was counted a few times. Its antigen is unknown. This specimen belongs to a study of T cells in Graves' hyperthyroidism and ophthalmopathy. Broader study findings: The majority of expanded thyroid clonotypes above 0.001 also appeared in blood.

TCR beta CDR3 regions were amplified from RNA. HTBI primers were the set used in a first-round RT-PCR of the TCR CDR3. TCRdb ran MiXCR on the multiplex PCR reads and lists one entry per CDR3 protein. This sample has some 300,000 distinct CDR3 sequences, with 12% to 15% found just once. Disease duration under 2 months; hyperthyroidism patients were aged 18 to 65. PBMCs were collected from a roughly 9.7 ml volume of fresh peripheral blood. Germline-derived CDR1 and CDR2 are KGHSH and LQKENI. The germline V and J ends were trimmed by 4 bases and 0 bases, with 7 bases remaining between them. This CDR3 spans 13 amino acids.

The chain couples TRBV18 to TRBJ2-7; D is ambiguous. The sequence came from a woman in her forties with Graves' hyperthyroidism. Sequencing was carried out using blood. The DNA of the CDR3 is TGTGCCAGCTCACAGGAGAGCTCCTACGAGCAGTACTTC. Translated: CASSQESSYEQYF.